The 32 T cell receptor beta chains listed next were all sequenced from one sample in a study of T cell responses to AZD1222 COVID-19 vaccine. The data were produced by immunoSEQ multiplex PCR, yet TCRdb's version contains in-frame clones alone and is incomplete. Among tens of thousands of clones listed, 65% to 85% were seen once. Here the sequenced sample was peripheral blood, taken 28 days after the second AZD1222 dose. These receptors were obtained from an adult who received the AZD1222 COVID-19 vaccine.

V and J are TRBV19 and TRBJ1-6; D unresolved. This CDR3 region has 14 residues. Deletions cut 6 bases from V and 3 bases from J, with 9 bases between. Germline CDR1 and CDR2: LNHDA and SQIVND (reference sequence). Here the CDR3 DNA reads TGTGCCAGTAGGCTTGGGGTCTATAATTCACCCCTCCACTTT. Translation: CASRLGVYNSPLHF.

This rearrangement joins TRBV6-5 to TRBJ2-1; D not certain. The CDR3 contains 14 residues. V was pared by 0 bases and J by 4 bases, with 7 bases between. Germline assignment: CDR1 MNHEY and CDR2 SVGAGI. CDR3: CASSYSAMYNEQFF. The CDR3 DNA is TGTGCCAGCAGTTACTCGGCGATGTACAATGAGCAGTTCTTC.

This sequence joins TRBV5-4 and TRBJ2-2; tentatively, D is TRBD2 (5 bases). Trimming stripped 2 bases from V and 7 bases from J, with 9 bases between. From germline, CDR1 is SGHNT and CDR2 YYREEE (reference sequence). This CDR3 region has 13 residues. The CDR3 DNA is TGTGCCAGCAGCTTAGTCCGGGGCGGGGAGCTGTTTTTT. Protein sequence: CASSLVRGGELFF.

The chain carries TRBV5-1 and TRBJ2-7, with a weak D call TRBD2 (6 bases). Germline V gene data show CDR1 as SGHRS and CDR2 as YFSETQ. Trimming left V 2 bases short and J 3 bases short, with 24 bases between. The CDR3 covers 18 residues. CDR3 DNA sequence: TGCGCCAGCAGCTTCGGTCCGGGTGGGGGGACGCTGATCTACGAGCAGTACTTC. Its protein is CASSFGPGGGTLIYEQYF.

The rearrangement uses TRBV10-3 and TRBJ2-3; maybe TRBD2 (5 bases). The germline gives CDR1 ENHRY, CDR2 SYGVKD. The CDR3 length is 18 residues. V lost 3 bases, J lost 8 bases, and 27 bases lay in between. This CDR3 is CAISDSLTTIGGLGTQYF. CDR3 coding DNA: TGTGCCATCAGTGATTCCCTGACTACCATAGGCGGTCTGGGTACGCAGTATTTT.

The CDR3 DNA follows: TGCGCCAGCAGCCCCGGTGGGGACAGGGGGCGTCTTGAGCAGTTCTTC. Its protein is CASSPGGDRGRLEQFF. V is TRBV5-1 and J is TRBJ2-1, with 12 positions matching TRBD1. J gave up 9 bases and V 4 bases, and 11 bases lay outside the gene matches. CDR1 SGHRS and CDR2 YFSETQ come from the germline V gene. CDR3 length: 16 amino acids.

This clone has just one count. For the CDR3, the DNA is TGCGCCAGCAGCTTTTGGCAGGGGGTGACCTACGAGCAGTACTTC. It specifies CASSFWQGVTYEQYF. The chain couples TRBV5-1 to TRBJ2-7; 7 positions agree with TRBD1. V shed 2 bases, J shed 2 bases, and the junction held 7 bases outside the gene matches. CDR3 size: 15 residues. CDR1 SGHRS and CDR2 YFSETQ come from the germline V gene.

This clone has a handful of counts. The chain joins TRBV6-4 to TRBJ1-5; D perhaps matches TRBD1 (5 bases). Germline CDR1 reads MRHNA; CDR2 reads SNTAGT. The CDR3 spans 14 residues. V shed 0 bases and J shed 4 bases, with 7 bases lying between them. The CDR3 DNA follows: TGTGCCAGCAGTGACTCGGGGGGAAATCAGCCCCAGCATTTT. Its translation: CASSDSGGNQPQHF.

The chain carries TRBV2 and TRBJ2-5; D is undetermined. The length of the CDR3 is 15 residues. Trimming removed 4 bases at V and 1 base at J, with 13 bases between. Looked up from germline, CDR1 is SNHLY and CDR2 is FYNNEI. The CDR3 here is CASSVSRVGQETQYF. CDR3 in DNA: TGTGCCAGCAGTGTGAGTAGGGTGGGCCAAGAGACCCAGTACTTC.

This clone was observed once. The chain uses TRBV11-2 and TRBJ2-1; D gene ambiguous. The germline V gene encodes CDR1 SGHAT and CDR2 FQNNGV. V gave up 6 bases and J gave up 6 bases, with 12 bases separating them. CDR3 length: 13 residues. CDR3 loop: CASRPRPGNEQFF. For the CDR3, the DNA is TGTGCCAGCAGGCCGAGGCCAGGCAATGAGCAGTTCTTC. Complete variable domain (other parts from reference TRBV11-2 and TRBJ2-1): EAGVAQSPRYKIIEKRQSVAFWCNPISGHATLYWYQQILGQGPKLLIQFQNNGVVDDSQLPKDRFSAERLKGVDSTLKIQPAKLEDSAVYLCASRPRPGNEQFFGPGTRLTVL.

The chain links TRBV4-2 to TRBJ2-7; TRBD2 aligns across 7 bases. The V and J ends lost 3 bases and 2 bases, in that order; junction bases with no gene match: 13. CDR3 length equals 17 residues. Germline CDR1 LGHNA, CDR2 YNFKEQ. The CDR3 nucleotides read TGTGCCAGCAGCCAGGGGGACTATCCTCGGGTCGCCTACGAGCAGTACTTC. Encoded protein: CASSQGDYPRVAYEQYF.

This clone appeared a few times. V usage is TRBV7-3 and J usage is TRBJ1-1; 8 bases align to TRBD1. The CDR3 extends over 15 amino acids. The J segment lost 4 bases and the V segment lost 5 bases, leaving 9 bases of the junction unmatched. Germline lookup yields CDR1 SGHTA and CDR2 FQGTGA. The CDR3 here is CASSPTGGESTEAFF. DNA of the CDR3: TGTGCCAGCAGCCCAACAGGGGGTGAAAGCACTGAAGCTTTCTTT.

The V call is TRBV7-8, the J call TRBJ1-6; no definite D call. Germline V gene lookup returns CDR1 SGHVS and CDR2 FQNEAQ. V was clipped by 5 bases and J by 7 bases, with 9 bases between them. The CDR3 has 13 amino acids. CDR3 coding DNA: TGTGCCAGCAGCGGTCGGAGGAATTCACCCCTCCACTTT. Translating gives CASSGRRNSPLHF.

The chain employs TRBV11-2 and TRBJ2-1; 12 bases line up with TRBD2. Germline assignment: CDR1 SGHAT and CDR2 FQNNGV. The CDR3 has 16 amino acids. Germline trimming cut 2 bases from V and 6 bases from J; bases unmatched to any gene: 5. The CDR3: CASSLTTSGGLNEQFF. The CDR3 coding sequence is TGTGCCAGCAGCTTAACGACTAGCGGGGGTCTCAATGAGCAGTTCTTC.

This chain uses TRBV19 with TRBJ1-5; a possible D gene is TRBD1 (5 bases). The CDR3 is made up of 11 amino acids. The ends were cut back, 5 bases at V and 9 bases at J, with 8 bases in the middle. CDR1 is LNHDA and CDR2 is SQIVND in the germline V gene (reference sequence). The CDR3 reads CASSPGGPQHF. The CDR3 bases are TGTGCCAGTAGTCCCGGGGGGCCCCAGCATTTT.

This clone was detected only once. The DNA for the CDR3 is TGTGCTAGTGGTCGGGACAGTGGCTCCTATGGCTACACCTTC. It codes for CASGRDSGSYGYTF. The chain joins TRBV12-5 to TRBJ1-2; TRBD1 matches 7 bases. Trimming at V came to 5 bases and at J to 4 bases, leaving 7 bases not matched to a gene. The germline V gene encodes CDR1 LGHNT and CDR2 FRNRAP. The CDR3 has 14 amino acids.

The chain recombines TRBV6-5 with TRBJ1-1, with D unresolved. Germline CDR1 is MNHEY and CDR2 is SVGAGI. There are 9 residues in the CDR3. V lost 8 bases, J lost 7 bases, and 5 bases lay in between. CDR3 sequence (DNA): TGTGCCAGCGGGTTTGAAGCTTTCTTT. Protein: CASGFEAFF.

J is TRBJ2-1 and V is TRBV3-1 (or the pseudogene TRBV3-2); D gene uncertain. Trimming cost V 4 bases and J 0 bases, with 10 bases left between them. The germline gives CDR1 LGHDT, CDR2 YNNKEL (reference sequence). This CDR3 has 15 amino acids. In nucleotides, the CDR3 is TGTGCCAGCAGCCGTACTCGGAGCTCCTACAATGAGCAGTTCTTC. It yields the protein CASSRTRSSYNEQFF.

The CDR3 here is CASSLDSATGTGELFF. In DNA form, the CDR3 reads TGTGCCAGCAGCTTAGATTCGGCGACGGGCACCGGGGAGCTGTTTTTT. This rearrangement joins TRBV7-2 to TRBJ2-2; unclear D gene. Germline assignment: CDR1 SGHTA and CDR2 FQGNSA. The CDR3 runs 16 residues. V was shortened by 1 base and J by 4 bases, with 13 bases between the two germline ends.

J is TRBJ2-2 and V is TRBV5-4; 11 positions agree with TRBD2. The CDR3 is 17 residues long. Germline V gives CDR1 SGHNT, CDR2 YYREEE (reference sequence). Germline trimming cut 5 bases from V and 1 base from J; bases unmatched to any gene: 7. CDR3 DNA sequence: TGTGCCAGCAGTTTCCCTAGCGGGGGGAGGAACACCGGGGAGCTGTTTTTT. Amino acids: CASSFPSGGRNTGELFF.

The CDR3: CASSRQGTLSYEQYF. CDR3 nucleotide sequence: TGTGCCAGCAGCCGACAGGGGACCCTCTCCTACGAGCAGTACTTC. The rearrangement links TRBV7-9 to TRBJ2-7, with TRBD1 identical over 8 bases. The V gene end was trimmed by 5 bases and the J gene end by 0 bases; junction bases not matched to a gene: 6. There are 15 residues in the CDR3. From germline, CDR1 is SEHNR and CDR2 FQNEAQ (reference sequence).

The chain uses TRBV29-1 and TRBJ2-7; TRBD1 or TRBD2 may be the D gene (5 bases each). The CDR3 contains 12 residues. Trimming removed 6 bases at V and 5 bases at J, with 14 bases between. The germline CDR1 and CDR2 sequences are SQVTM and ANQGSEA. The CDR3 nucleotides are TGCAGCGTGACCTCGGGGACCCACGAGCAGTACTTC. Translated: CSVTSGTHEQYF.

The genes are TRBV6-1 and TRBJ2-7; 10 nucleotides match TRBD2. V was clipped by 1 base and J by 10 bases; unmatched bases: 10. Germline V gene lookup returns CDR1 MNHNS and CDR2 SASEGT. The CDR3 runs to 15 residues. In DNA, the CDR3 is TGTGCCAGCAGTGAAGTGACGCTTAGCGGGGGGCCCCAGTACTTC. Amino acids: CASSEVTLSGGPQYF.

The chain employs TRBV9 and TRBJ2-3; 10 positions agree with TRBD2. V lost 0 bases to trimming and J lost 5 bases; unmatched junction nucleotides: 6. The CDR3 consists of 16 residues. CDR1 is SGDLS, CDR2 YYNGEE, per germline. CDR3 loop: CASSVVASGGIDTQYF. In DNA, the CDR3 is TGTGCCAGCAGCGTAGTGGCTAGCGGGGGCATAGATACGCAGTATTTT. Full variable domain (remainder filled in from reference TRBV9 and TRBJ2-3): DSGVTQTPKHLITATGQRVTLRCSPRSGDLSVYWYQQSLDQGLQFLIQYYNGEERAKGNILERFSAQQFPDLHSELNLSSLELGDSALYFCASSVVASGGIDTQYFGPGTRLTVL.

The chain carries TRBV18 and TRBJ1-6, with 9 bases identical to TRBD1. The CDR3 contains 13 residues. Germline V gene data show CDR1 as KGHSH and CDR2 as LQKENI. The V gene end was trimmed by 3 bases and the J gene end by 9 bases; junction bases not matched to a gene: 0. CDR3 nucleotide sequence: TGTGCCAGCTCACCGGGACAGGGTTCACCCCTCCACTTT. Residues: CASSPGQGSPLHF.

This chain connects TRBV18 to TRBJ1-1, with D tentatively TRBD1 (6 bases). The CDR3 length is 16 residues. Germline loops: CDR1 KGHSH, CDR2 LQKENI. Trimming cost V 0 bases and J 7 bases, with 18 bases left between them. Written as DNA, the CDR3 is TGTGCCAGCTCACCACCGTCTTTGTCGGGACAACGTGAAGCTTTCTTT. As protein: CASSPPSLSGQREAFF.

This sequence joins TRBV3-1 (or the pseudogene TRBV3-2) and TRBJ2-5; D may correspond to TRBD1 or TRBD2 (9 bases each). CDR1 and CDR2 from the germline V gene are LGHDT and YNNKEL (reference sequence). This CDR3 region has 16 residues. V was pared by 4 bases and J by 5 bases, with 20 bases between. The CDR3 is CASSRQQGAGGETQYF. The DNA of the CDR3 is TGTGCCAGCAGCCGCCAACAGGGGGCGGGAGGGGAGACCCAGTACTTC.

The chain employs TRBV7-9 and TRBJ1-3; D is uncertain. Germline V gene lookup returns CDR1 SEHNR and CDR2 FQNEAQ (reference sequence). The V end was cut by 2 bases, the J end by 0 bases, with 11 bases between. There are 16 residues in the CDR3. The CDR3 DNA reads TGTGCCAGCAGCTTATCGGCCGGAAGCTCTGGAAACACCATATATTTT. Protein product: CASSLSAGSSGNTIYF.

The chain recombines TRBV5-5 with TRBJ2-6, with 8 bases aligning to TRBD1. The junction had 7 bases not matched to a gene; V was cut back by 2 bases and J by 0 bases. Germline V gene data show CDR1 as SGHKS and CDR2 as YYEKEE (reference sequence). The CDR3 spans 18 residues. CDR3 residues: CASSLLPGQDSGANVLTF. The CDR3, as DNA: TGTGCCAGCAGCTTATTACCGGGACAGGACTCTGGGGCCAACGTCCTGACTTTC.

The rearrangement links TRBV6-5 to TRBJ1-5; the D is unclear. CDR1 is MNHEY and CDR2 is SVGAGI in the germline V gene. The CDR3 length is 15 residues. Trimming left V 8 bases short and J 0 bases short, with 14 bases between. DNA for the CDR3: TGTGCCAGCCCTAATTGCCGCCATAGCAATCAGCCCCAGCATTTT. Translating it yields CASPNCRHSNQPQHF.

This clone came up once. J is TRBJ2-7 and V is TRBV3-1 (or the pseudogene TRBV3-2), with 14 bases identical to TRBD2. Germline CDR1 LGHDT, CDR2 YNNKEL (reference sequence). This CDR3 is built from 16 residues. V lost 4 bases to trimming and J lost 5 bases; unmatched junction nucleotides: 7. CDR3 in DNA: TGTGCCAGCAGCCCTCGACTAGCGGGGGGGCCAAACGAGCAGTACTTC. This sequence encodes CASSPRLAGGPNEQYF.

This sequence joins TRBV6-5 and TRBJ1-1, with D unclear. This CDR3 has 15 amino acids. The germline V gene has CDR1 MNHEY and CDR2 SVGAGI. V was cut by 10 bases and J by 1 base, with 19 bases left in between. This CDR3 reads CATLPRGIGNTEAFF. CDR3 DNA: TGTGCCACCCTACCCCGGGGAATTGGGAACACTGAAGCTTTCTTT.